The rows below give T cell receptor beta chains drawn from one sample of a study of OX40 agonist ivuxolimab in advanced cancers. The protocol was immunoSEQ multiplex PCR, while the TCRdb copy is restricted to in-frame clones and leaves out a portion. There are some 76,000 clones in the sample; over 90% occur only once, and 5.5% to 7% lies in the top ten. Sequenced material: CD4+ or CD8+ T cells sorted from blood, taken in a trial of the OX40 agonist ivuxolimab. These receptors were taken from an adult with an advanced solid tumor such as melanoma, head and neck, liver or kidney cancer. The CDR3 runs from the conserved cysteine through the conserved F or W. The D gene is left open where the match is weak. A row's size may be missing; if present it is once, few, many or a size class.

TRBV12-5	TRBJ2-1	NA	once	CASGHETRTEQFF	TGTGCTAGTGGACACGAGACTAGGACAGAGCAGTTCTTC
TRBV13	TRBJ2-2	NA	NA	CASSLGANTGELFF	TGTGCCAGCAGTCTTGGGGCGAACACCGGGGAGCTGTTTTTT
TRBV2	TRBJ1-2	NA	few	CATPPGGAGYTF	TGTGCCACCCCTCCCGGGGGGGCGGGCTACACCTTC
TRBV27	TRBJ2-6	NA	NA	CASSVAFSGANVLTF	TGTGCCAGCAGTGTTGCATTCTCTGGGGCCAACGTCCTGACTTTC
TRBV29-1	TRBJ1-2	NA	once	CSAVGDYGYTF	TGCAGCGCCGTGGGGGACTATGGCTACACCTTC
TRBV27	TRBJ1-6	NA	NA	CASSFPNSPLHF	TGTGCCAGCAGTTTTCCAAATTCACCCCTCCACTTT
TRBV10-1	TRBJ2-3	NA	NA	CASSDARYRASTDTQYF	TGCGCCAGCAGTGACGCCCGGTACAGGGCCAGCACAGATACGCAGTATTTT
TRBV6-5	TRBJ2-4	TRBD2	NA	CASSYPPRDSGRGPYF	TGTGCCAGCAGTTACCCCCCCCGGGATAGCGGGAGAGGTCCGTACTTC
TRBV4-1	TRBJ1-2	NA	NA	CASSQAAGWVDGYTF	TGCGCCAGCAGCCAAGCGGCAGGCTGGGTGGATGGCTACACCTTC
TRBV2	TRBJ2-1	NA	once	CASIDNNEQFF	TGTGCCAGCATCGACAACAATGAGCAGTTCTTC
TRBV2	TRBJ1-4	NA	NA	CASSVLGGSNEKLFF	TGTGCCAGCAGTGTTTTGGGCGGATCTAATGAAAAACTGTTTTTT
TRBV19	TRBJ2-7	NA	NA	CASSIDPGTQFYEQYF	TGTGCCAGTAGTATAGATCCCGGGACTCAATTCTACGAGCAGTACTTC
TRBV29-1	TRBJ2-7	TRBD1	NA	CSVEEDDRDTYEQYF	TGCAGCGTTGAAGAAGATGACAGGGATACCTACGAGCAGTACTTC
TRBV2	TRBJ2-4	NA	once	CASSERGSAKNIQYF	TGTGCCAGCAGTGAAAGAGGCAGCGCCAAAAACATTCAGTACTTC
TRBV11-2	TRBJ2-1	NA	NA	CASSLVGAGGRNEQFF	TGTGCCAGCAGCTTAGTTGGAGCGGGTGGTCGGAATGAGCAGTTCTTC
TRBV5-5	TRBJ2-7	NA	NA	CASSPWGARAYEQYF	TGTGCCAGCAGCCCGTGGGGGGCGCGCGCCTACGAGCAGTACTTC
TRBV19	TRBJ1-5	TRBD1	few	CASSTTGINQPQHF	TGTGCCAGTAGTACGACAGGGATCAATCAGCCCCAGCATTTT
TRBV9	TRBJ2-3	NA	NA	CASSEEGDTQYF	TGTGCCAGCAGCGAGGAGGGGGATACGCAGTATTTT
TRBV27	TRBJ1-2	NA	NA	CASSFSLTLPYGYTF	TGTGCCAGCAGTTTCTCCCTGACACTCCCTTATGGCTACACCTTC
TRBV20-1	TRBJ2-7	NA	NA	CSAHQEAEQYF	TGCAGTGCTCATCAGGAAGCCGAGCAGTACTTC
TRBV5-4	TRBJ2-1	TRBD1	NA	CASSFEQGEQFF	TGTGCCAGCAGCTTTGAACAGGGGGAGCAGTTCTTC
TRBV2	TRBJ2-6	NA	NA	CASWTSGANVLTF	TGTGCCAGCTGGACTTCTGGGGCCAACGTCCTGACTTTC
TRBV15	TRBJ2-5	TRBD2	NA	CATSWRGGPETQYF	TGTGCCACCAGCTGGCGGGGGGGCCCAGAGACCCAGTACTTC
TRBV6-5	TRBJ2-1	NA	once	CASKKSGTDYNEQFF	TGTGCCAGCAAGAAATCCGGGACCGACTACAATGAGCAGTTCTTC
TRBV4-1	TRBJ2-7	NA	NA	CASSQEGVSPYEQYF	TGCGCCAGCAGCCAAGAAGGTGTCAGTCCCTACGAGCAGTACTTC
TRBV7-2	TRBJ1-1	NA	NA	CASSLGNLEAFF	TGTGCCAGCAGCTTAGGGAACCTTGAAGCTTTCTTT
TRBV15	TRBJ1-1	NA	NA	CATSRDLAGGNTEAFF	TGTGCCACCAGCAGAGATCTGGCGGGAGGGAACACTGAAGCTTTCTTT
TRBV28	TRBJ2-7	NA	once	CASSLARGFYEQYF	TGTGCCAGCAGTCTCGCCAGGGGATTCTACGAGCAGTACTTC